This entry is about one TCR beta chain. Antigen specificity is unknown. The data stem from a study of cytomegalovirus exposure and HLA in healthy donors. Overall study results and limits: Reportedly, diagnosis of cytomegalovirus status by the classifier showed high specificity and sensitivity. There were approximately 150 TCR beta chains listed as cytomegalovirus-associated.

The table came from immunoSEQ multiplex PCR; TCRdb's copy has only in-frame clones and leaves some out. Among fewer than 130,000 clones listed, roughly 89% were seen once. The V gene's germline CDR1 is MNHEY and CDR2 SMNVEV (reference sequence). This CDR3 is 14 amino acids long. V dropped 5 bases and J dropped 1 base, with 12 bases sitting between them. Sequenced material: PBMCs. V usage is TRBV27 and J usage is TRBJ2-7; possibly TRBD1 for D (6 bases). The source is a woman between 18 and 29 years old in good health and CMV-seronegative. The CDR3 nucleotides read TGTGCCAGCAGTCTCTGGACAGATTCCTACGAGCAGTACTTC. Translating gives CASSLWTDSYEQYF.